Presented here are 25 T cell receptor beta chains from one specimen sequenced in a study of shared T cell receptors in the human thymus. The table came from immunoSEQ multiplex PCR; TCRdb's copy has only in-frame clones and leaves some out. This sample has 550,000 to 800,000 clones; 80% to 90% occur once, and the top ten carry around 0.0099%. These data are also associated with another study on human thymus T cells.

Sequencing input: thymocytes. The receptor set was obtained from a girl less than two years old with a congenital heart defect.

The chain's CDR3 is CASSLDRPSYGYTF. Here the CDR3 DNA reads TGCGCCAGCAGCTTGGACAGGCCTAGTTATGGCTACACCTTC. J is TRBJ1-2 and V is TRBV5-1; weak D call: TRBD1 (5 bases). The germline V gene encodes CDR1 SGHRS and CDR2 YFSETQ. There are 14 residues in the CDR3. V lost 0 bases to trimming and J lost 5 bases, with 11 bases between them.

V gene TRBV12-5 combines with J gene TRBJ2-1; D ambiguous. V lost 6 bases, J lost 9 bases, and 18 bases lay in between. Per the germline V gene, CDR1 is LGHNT and CDR2 is FRNRAP. This CDR3 region has 14 residues. This chain's CDR3 is CASGLSRAFREQFF. CDR3 nucleotides: TGTGCTAGTGGCCTCTCGAGAGCTTTCCGTGAGCAGTTCTTC.

The V and J genes are TRBV28 and TRBJ1-5; D remains unclear. The V and J ends lost 6 bases and 3 bases respectively, with 6 bases between them. The germline CDR1 and CDR2 sequences are MDHEN and SYDVKM. The CDR3 runs 12 residues. CDR3 amino acids: CASSQINQPQHF. As DNA, the CDR3 is TGTGCCAGCAGCCAAATCAATCAGCCCCAGCATTTT.

The V and J genes are TRBV19 and TRBJ1-2, with a tentative D call TRBD1 (6 bases). Germline V gene sequence: CDR1 LNHDA, CDR2 SQIVND (reference sequence). CDR3 length: 14 amino acids. V was shortened by 9 bases and J by 7 bases, with 21 bases between the two germline ends. The DNA for the CDR3 is TGTGCCAGCCGGACAGCCCGACAGCTATGTGGCTACACCTTC. This translates into CASRTARQLCGYTF.

The V gene is TRBV4-3, the J gene TRBJ2-3; a weak D match, TRBD2 (5 bases). This CDR3 is 17 amino acids long. Germline V gene lookup returns CDR1 LGHNA and CDR2 YSLEER. V shed 4 bases and J shed 2 bases, with 19 bases lying between them. The CDR3 region is CASSPLKRERHTDTQYF. The CDR3 nucleotides read TGCGCCAGCAGCCCCCTAAAGAGGGAAAGACACACAGATACGCAGTATTTT.

The rearrangement joins TRBV28 to TRBJ1-1; D perhaps matches TRBD1 (5 bases). The CDR3 totals 13 residues. CDR1 and CDR2 (germline): MDHEN, SYDVKM. V shed 3 bases and J shed 5 bases, with 10 bases lying between them. The CDR3 nucleotides are TGTGCCAGCAGTTTCGGCAGGGTGACTGAAGCTTTCTTT. Its protein is CASSFGRVTEAFF.

The rearrangement uses TRBV4-3 and TRBJ2-2, with D maybe TRBD1 (5 bases). Germline V CDR1 and CDR2: LGHNA, YSLEER. There are 18 residues in the CDR3. V dropped 0 bases and J dropped 0 bases, with 14 bases sitting between them. In nucleotides, the CDR3 is TGCGCCAGCAGCCAAGATTGGGGCAGGTACTCGAACACCGGGGAGCTGTTTTTT. Translation: CASSQDWGRYSNTGELFF.

The chain couples TRBV28 to TRBJ1-6; no definite D call. V was cut by 3 bases and J by 9 bases, with 15 bases left in between. CDR1 is MDHEN, CDR2 SYDVKM, per germline. The CDR3 is made up of 15 amino acids. CDR3 sequence: CASSFLRLRFSPLHF. The DNA of the CDR3 is TGTGCCAGCAGTTTTCTCCGACTAAGGTTTTCACCCCTCCACTTT.

This chain uses TRBV14 with TRBJ1-6, with a weak D call TRBD1 (5 bases). The germline V gene has CDR1 SGHDN and CDR2 FVKESK. This CDR3 has 14 amino acids. V lost 0 bases and J lost 7, with 7 bases in between. CDR3: CASSQEGPNSPLHF. In nucleotides, the CDR3 is TGTGCCAGCAGCCAAGAGGGGCCAAATTCACCCCTCCACTTT.

This clone was recorded a few times. The genes are TRBV11-2 and TRBJ2-5; D is unresolved. Germline V gene data show CDR1 as SGHAT and CDR2 as FQNNGV. The germline V and J ends were trimmed by 2 bases and 3 bases, with 7 bases remaining between them. The length of the CDR3 is 13 residues. As DNA, the CDR3 is TGTGCCAGCAGCTTAAGGAGTAAAGAGACCCAGTACTTC. As protein: CASSLRSKETQYF. The full variable domain, rest sourced from reference TRBV11-2 and TRBJ2-5, is EAGVAQSPRYKIIEKRQSVAFWCNPISGHATLYWYQQILGQGPKLLIQFQNNGVVDDSQLPKDRFSAERLKGVDSTLKIQPAKLEDSAVYLCASSLRSKETQYFGPGTRLLVL.

The chain joins TRBV15 to TRBJ1-5, with 9 bases aligning to TRBD1. CDR3 size: 15 residues. Per the germline V gene, CDR1 is LNHNV and CDR2 is YYDKDF (reference sequence). V shed 3 bases and J 4 bases; nucleotides not matched to a gene: 4. The CDR3 spells CATSSSGTGNQPQHF. The CDR3 DNA is TGTGCCACCAGCAGTTCCGGGACAGGGAATCAGCCCCAGCATTTT.

This clone was seen more than once but under ten times. The gene calls are TRBV4-1 and TRBJ2-5; 7 bases line up with TRBD1. Trimming took 1 base from V and 5 from J; bases not matched to a gene: 16. The CDR3 covers 18 residues. Germline loops: CDR1 MGHRA, CDR2 YSYEKL. The CDR3 DNA sequence: TGCGCCAGCAGCCAAGTGGCGAGAGTGGGGACAGAGGGGGAGACCCAGTACTTC. Its translation is CASSQVARVGTEGETQYF.

The rearrangement joins TRBV4-1 to TRBJ2-4; D may be TRBD2 (5 bases). The CDR3 is 15 residues long. Germline CDR1 reads MGHRA; CDR2 reads YSYEKL. Trimming took 1 base from V and 1 from J, leaving 8 bases between them. The CDR3 region has the DNA TGCGCCAGCAGCCAAGGAGGGCCGGCCAAAAACATTCAGTACTTC. Its protein product is CASSQGGPAKNIQYF.

The chain is built from TRBV28 and TRBJ1-3; weak D call: TRBD1 (5 bases). Germline V gene data show CDR1 as MDHEN and CDR2 as SYDVKM. The CDR3 length is 15 residues. The ends were cut back, 1 base at V and 2 bases at J, with 9 bases in the middle. CDR3 coding DNA: TGTGCCAGCAGTTTATCCGCGGGGCCTGGAAACACCATATATTTT. Its translation is CASSLSAGPGNTIYF. Combining the CDR3 with reference TRBV28 and TRBJ1-3 gives the whole variable domain DVKVTQSSRYLVKRTGEKVFLECVQDMDHENMFWYRQDPGLGLRLIYFSYDVKMKEKGDIPEGYSVSREKKERFSLILESASTNQTSMYLCASSLSAGPGNTIYFGEGSWLTVV.

The CDR3 DNA follows: TGTGCCAGCAGTTTACCCCTTGGAGGAGCTTTCTTT. It yields the protein CASSLPLGGAFF. V and J are TRBV28 and TRBJ1-1, with no clear D. From germline, CDR1 is MDHEN and CDR2 SYDVKM. With 2 bases removed from V and 10 bases from J, the gap between germline ends came to 11 bases. The CDR3 is 12 amino acids. Supplemented by reference TRBV28 and TRBJ1-1, the full variable domain reads DVKVTQSSRYLVKRTGEKVFLECVQDMDHENMFWYRQDPGLGLRLIYFSYDVKMKEKGDIPEGYSVSREKKERFSLILESASTNQTSMYLCASSLPLGGAFFGQGTRLTVV.

This clone was observed once. J is TRBJ2-5 and V is TRBV2; TRBD1 aligns across 7 bases. The end of the DNA is better explained by TRBJ2-7, so the J call may be wrong. CDR1 and CDR2 from the germline V gene are SNHLY and FYNNEI. The CDR3 consists of 13 residues. The CDR3 here is CAIPLRGTYEQYF. The DNA of the CDR3 is TGTGCCATCCCCCTCAGGGGGACCTACGAGCAGTACTTC.

This clone has a single count. The chain recombines TRBV6-1 with TRBJ2-3, with TRBD1 identical over 7 bases. The V gene end was trimmed by 8 bases and the J gene end by 6 bases; junction bases not matched to a gene: 11. This CDR3 has 14 amino acids. Per germline, CDR1 MNHNS and CDR2 SASEGT. The CDR3 DNA reads as TGTGCCAGCCGAGAAAGGGGGCCTATGGATACGCAGTATTTT. Its protein is CASRERGPMDTQYF.

The J gene is TRBJ1-4, the V gene TRBV4-3, with 7 bases aligning to TRBD1. The V gene end was trimmed by 0 bases and the J gene end by 8 bases; junction bases not matched to a gene: 6. Germline assignment: CDR1 LGHNA and CDR2 YSLEER. The CDR3 covers 15 residues. The CDR3 is CASSQDRGRSEKLFF. In DNA, the CDR3 is TGCGCCAGCAGCCAAGACAGGGGGAGATCAGAAAAACTGTTTTTT.

The gene calls are TRBV6-4 and TRBJ2-3; TRBD2 matches 9 bases. J gave up 0 bases and V 3 bases, and 7 bases lay outside the gene matches. This CDR3 is built from 17 residues. CDR1 and CDR2 from the germline V gene are MRHNA and SNTAGT. The CDR3 sequence: CASSDQASGTSTDTQYF. The CDR3 DNA reads as TGTGCCAGCAGTGATCAGGCTAGCGGGACTAGCACAGATACGCAGTATTTT.

The chain joins TRBV7-2 to TRBJ1-3; the match to TRBD1 covers 10 bases. CDR1 and CDR2 (germline): SGHTA, FQGNSA. The CDR3 contains 16 residues. Trimming took 7 bases from V and 4 from J; bases not matched to a gene: 10. CDR3 in amino acids: CASTIQTGGGGNTIYF. The CDR3 bases are TGTGCCAGCACCATTCAGACAGGGGGCGGAGGAAACACCATATATTTT. Full variable domain (missing parts from reference TRBV7-2 and TRBJ1-3): GAGVSQSPSNKVTEKGKDVELRCDPISGHTALYWYRQSLGQGLEFLIYFQGNSAPDKSGLPSDRFSAERTGGSVSTLTIQRTQQEDSAVYLCASTIQTGGGGNTIYFGEGSWLTVV.

This clone was seen just once. V is TRBV6-5 and J is TRBJ1-2; D uncertain. This CDR3 contains 11 residues. Germline V gives CDR1 MNHEY, CDR2 SVGAGI. The germline V and J ends were trimmed by 4 bases and 5 bases, with 5 bases remaining between them. CDR3 DNA sequence: TGTGCCAGCAGTTCCCCGTATGGCTACACCTTC. This translates into CASSSPYGYTF.

V and J are TRBV7-8 and TRBJ2-7; 8 bases agree with TRBD2. The CDR3 extends over 16 amino acids. CDR1 is SGHVS and CDR2 is FQNEAQ in the germline V gene. After removal of 5 bases from V and 0 bases from J, the junction contained 9 bases not matched to a gene. This chain's CDR3 is CASSAPGGANSYEQYF. For the CDR3, the DNA is TGTGCCAGCAGCGCCCCGGGGGGGGCGAACTCCTACGAGCAGTACTTC.

This chain connects TRBV7-9 to TRBJ2-7, with 7 bases that match TRBD1. Germline values: CDR1 SEHNR, CDR2 FQNEAQ (reference sequence). CDR3 length equals 18 residues. V lost 5 bases to trimming and J lost 4 bases; unmatched junction nucleotides: 20. The CDR3 DNA is TGTGCCAGCAGCGGACCGGGACAGACCCCGCTGGGGCCATACGAGCAGTACTTC. It translates to CASSGPGQTPLGPYEQYF. Together with reference TRBV7-9 and TRBJ2-7, the CDR3 gives the full variable domain: DTGVSQNPRHKITKRGQNVTFRCDPISEHNRLYWYRQTLGQGPEFLTYFQNEAQLEKSRLLSDRFSAERPKGSFSTLEIQRTEQGDSAMYLCASSGPGQTPLGPYEQYFGPGTRLTVT.

The genes are TRBV5-1 and TRBJ2-7, with D perhaps matching TRBD1 (6 bases). V was clipped by 1 base and J by 3 bases, with 17 bases between them. The germline V gene has CDR1 SGHRS and CDR2 YFSETQ. The CDR3 runs to 16 residues. The CDR3 DNA sequence: TGCGCCAGCAGCTTGAAACAGGGTAGTTCTGACTACGAGCAGTACTTC. Amino acid sequence: CASSLKQGSSDYEQYF.

This chain links TRBV7-9 with TRBJ1-2; the match to TRBD1 covers 8 bases. The germline gives CDR1 SEHNR, CDR2 FQNEAQ (reference sequence). Losses at the gene ends were 5 bases for V and 2 bases for J; bases not matched to a gene: 4. The CDR3 has 14 residues. This chain's CDR3 is CASSLYRGNYGYTF. Written as DNA, the CDR3 is TGTGCCAGCAGCCTGTACAGGGGGAACTATGGCTACACCTTC.